Shown below are 8 T cell receptor beta chains from a single sample sequenced in a study of blood T cells in healthy people across ages. Alongside a J-beta primer mix, a sample-barcoded 5' primer served in a second PCR lasting about 7 to 11 cycles. TCRdb redid the calling of the 5' RACE reads with MiXCR, one entry per CDR3 protein. The repertoire holds approximately 780,000 distinct CDR3 sequences, with roughly 25% as singletons. These data also formed part of another study, on T cells of mothers and their children.

The specimen was blood. Source of these receptors: a boy aged 5 to 17 in good health.

V gene TRBV29-1 combines with J gene TRBJ1-1; no definite D call. V lost 8 bases to trimming and J lost 0 bases, with 10 bases between them. Germline V CDR1 and CDR2: SQVTM, ANQGSEA. There are 12 residues in the CDR3. The CDR3 nucleotides are TGCAGCTATAACCCCTTGAACACTGAAGCTTTCTTT. Its protein product is CSYNPLNTEAFF. The variable domain in full, completed from reference TRBV29-1 and TRBJ1-1, reads SAVISQKPSRDICQRGTSLTIQCQVDSQVTMMFWYRQQPGQSLTLIATANQGSEATYESGFVIDKFPISRPNLTFSTLTVSNMSPEDSSIYLCSYNPLNTEAFFGQGTRLTVV.

This clonotype appeared a few times. The chain has TRBV3-1 and TRBJ2-5; D is undetermined. Trimming removed 0 bases at V and 5 bases at J, with 10 bases between. CDR1 and CDR2 from the germline V gene are LGHDT and YNNKEL (reference sequence). The CDR3 has 14 amino acids. Written as DNA, the CDR3 is TGTGCCAGCAGCCAAGATCTTGCCCGGGAGACCCAGTACTTC. Encoded protein: CASSQDLARETQYF.

The DNA for the CDR3 is TGCGCCAGCAGCTTGGCCCCGGTCCACGGGACAGACTATGGCTACACCTTC. This codes for CASSLAPVHGTDYGYTF. V gene TRBV5-1 combines with J gene TRBJ1-2; 7 bases are a match to TRBD1. Germline trimming cut 0 bases from V and 3 bases from J; bases unmatched to any gene: 11. Germline V gene sequence: CDR1 SGHRS, CDR2 YFSETQ. This CDR3 is built from 17 residues.

Notes on this clonotype: A much larger clonotype is one base distant, so this may be a read error. The V call is TRBV5-5, the J call TRBJ1-4; D gene unclear. The CDR3 has 14 residues. Germline V gene sequence: CDR1 SGHKS, CDR2 YYEKEE (reference sequence). As DNA, the CDR3 is TGTGCCAGCAGCTCGCCGGTCGGCGGTGAAAGACTGTTTTTT. Translating gives CASSSPVGGERLFF. Filled out from reference TRBV5-5 and TRBJ1-4, the complete variable domain reads DAGVTQSPTHLIKTRGQQVTLRCSPISGHKSVSWYQQVLGQGPQFIFQYYEKEERGRGNFPDRFSARQFPNYSSELNVNALLLGDSALYLCASSSPVGGERLFFGSGTQLSVL.

This clonotype showed up just a few times. This chain links TRBV7-9 with TRBJ2-5; no firm D call. Germline CDR1 is SEHNR and CDR2 is FQNEAQ (reference sequence). V was clipped by 1 base and J by 5 bases, with 11 bases between them. The CDR3 contains 14 residues. The CDR3: CASSLVTRRETQYF. CDR3 in DNA: TGTGCCAGCAGCTTAGTAACTCGGCGGGAGACCCAGTACTTC.

This clonotype has only a few counts. The junction and the germline gene differ at one end; a read error may be behind it. The genes are TRBV10-1 and TRBJ1-6, with D uncertain. From germline, CDR1 is WNHNN and CDR2 SYGVQD (reference sequence). This CDR3 contains 14 residues. CDR3 in amino acids: CASSENGVGSPPHF. In DNA form, the CDR3 reads TGCGCCAGCAGTGAAAATGGAGTTGGTTCACCCCCCCACTTT.

The V gene is TRBV5-1, the J gene TRBJ2-1; 9 bases match TRBD2. Trimming took 4 bases from V and 4 from J; bases not matched to a gene: 3. Germline CDR1 SGHRS, CDR2 YFSETQ. The CDR3 length is 14 residues. The CDR3 loop is CASSRTSEYNEQFF. In nucleotides, the CDR3 is TGCGCCAGCAGCCGGACTAGCGAGTACAATGAGCAGTTCTTC.

The J gene is TRBJ2-3, the V gene TRBV7-9; D unresolved. V was cut by 5 bases and J by 0 bases, with 12 bases left in between. The CDR3 runs to 15 residues. The V gene's germline CDR1 is SEHNR and CDR2 FQNEAQ (reference sequence). The CDR3 DNA reads TGTGCCAGCAGCAATAGTGGTCCTAGCACAGATACGCAGTATTTT. It specifies CASSNSGPSTDTQYF.